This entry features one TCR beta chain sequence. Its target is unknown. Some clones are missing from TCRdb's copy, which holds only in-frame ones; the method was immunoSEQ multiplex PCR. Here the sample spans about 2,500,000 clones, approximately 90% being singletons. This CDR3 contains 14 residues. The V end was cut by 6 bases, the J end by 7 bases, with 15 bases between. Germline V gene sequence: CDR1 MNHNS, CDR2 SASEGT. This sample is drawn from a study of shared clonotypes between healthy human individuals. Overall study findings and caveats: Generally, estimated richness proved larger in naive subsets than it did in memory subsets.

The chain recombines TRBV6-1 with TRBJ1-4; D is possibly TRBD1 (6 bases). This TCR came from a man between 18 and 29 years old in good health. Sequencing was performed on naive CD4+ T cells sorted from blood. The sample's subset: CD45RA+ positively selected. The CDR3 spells CASRRRGVGEKLFF. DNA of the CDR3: TGTGCCAGCAGAAGGAGGGGGGTAGGTGAAAAACTGTTTTTT.